This TCR beta chain was identified in a study of molecular identifiers for immune sequencing clone quantification. As for this clonotype: Its antigen is not identified. A much larger clone differs by one base, so this may be a read error.

Naive CD8 T cells were picked out by sorting for CD8+CD4-CCR7+CD45RA+. TCRdb reprocessed the PCR reads with MiXCR, giving one entry per CDR3 protein. This table holds about 70,000 distinct CDR3 sequences, 18% found once. Study-level findings and limits: The sizes of highly expanded clones could be underestimated when identical TCR molecules share a barcode. The study found clones above 20 RNA copies held over 98% of effector molecules and under 1% in naive cells.

The CDR3 consists of 17 residues. Germline V gene lookup returns CDR1 MDHEN and CDR2 SYDVKM. The sample taken for sequencing was naive CD8+ T cells from blood, with Jurkat cell RNA spiked in. Subset defined: FACS-sorted CD8+CD4-CCR7+CD45RA+ naive T cells. The chain uses TRBV28 and TRBJ1-5, with a possible D match to TRBD1 (6 bases). The source of this sequence is a human donor in good health. Some libraries in this study had Jurkat cell RNA spiked in. The CDR3 nucleotides are TGTGCCAGCAATCTACACAGGGAATGGGTTAGCAATCAGCCCCGGCATTTT. It specifies CASNLHREWVSNQPRHF.